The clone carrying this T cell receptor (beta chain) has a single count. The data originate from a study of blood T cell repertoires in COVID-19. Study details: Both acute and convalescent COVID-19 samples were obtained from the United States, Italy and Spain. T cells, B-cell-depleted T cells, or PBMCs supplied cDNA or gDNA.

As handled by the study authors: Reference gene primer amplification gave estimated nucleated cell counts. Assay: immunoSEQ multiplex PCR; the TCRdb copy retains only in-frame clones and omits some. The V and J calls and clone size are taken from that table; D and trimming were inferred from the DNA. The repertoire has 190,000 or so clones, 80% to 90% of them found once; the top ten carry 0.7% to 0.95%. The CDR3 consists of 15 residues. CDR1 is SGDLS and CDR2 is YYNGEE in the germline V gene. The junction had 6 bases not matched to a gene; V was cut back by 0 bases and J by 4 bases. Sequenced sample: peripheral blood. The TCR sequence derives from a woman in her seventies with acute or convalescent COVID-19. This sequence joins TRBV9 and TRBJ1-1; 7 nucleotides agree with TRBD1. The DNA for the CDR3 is TGTGCCAGCAGCGTAGCTACGGCAGGGGGCACTGAAGCTTTCTTT. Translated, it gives CASSVATAGGTEAFF.